What follows is one T cell receptor beta chain and its context. The length of the CDR3 is 15 residues. Per the germline V gene, CDR1 is SGDLS and CDR2 is YYNGEE. Trimming removed 2 bases at V and 0 bases at J, with 9 bases between. Per the authors' pipeline: Reference gene primer amplification in the assay estimated nucleated cell counts. TCRdb's copy holds only in-frame clones and misses some; the assay was immunoSEQ multiplex PCR. V and J calls and clone size follow that table, whereas D and trimming were derived from the DNA. The sample shows about 250,000 clones, 70% to 90% of them seen only once. The data were obtained in a study of blood T cell repertoires in COVID-19. About the research overall: Researchers got acute and convalescent COVID-19 samples from the United States, Italy and Spain. Sample material is recorded as cDNA or gDNA derived from T cells, B-cell-depleted T cells, or PBMCs.

This TCR derives from an elderly man with acute or convalescent COVID-19. The specimen sequenced was peripheral blood. V gene TRBV9 combines with J gene TRBJ1-5; the D is unclear. The CDR3 is CASSVGALSNQPQHF. CDR3 bases: TGTGCCAGCAGCGTGGGCGCCCTTAGCAATCAGCCCCAGCATTTT.